The rows below give T cell receptor beta chains drawn from one sample of a study of T cell repertoires in cytomegalovirus infection. TCRdb analysed the reads with MiXCR anew, one entry per CDR3 protein. The table lists about 100,000 distinct CDR3 sequences, 23% of them singletons. Sequences were obtained from CD8+ T cells from PBMCs. The receptor set was obtained from a human donor in good health (CMV status not recorded). Some clones in this sample may be carry-over from other donors' samples. CDR3s include the opening cysteine and the closing phenylalanine or tryptophan. Each record gives: clone size, D gene, V gene, J gene, CDR3 protein, CDR3 DNA. The D gene is left open where the match is weak. Size tells how often a clone was seen (once, few, many) or the class of an expanded clone, and some rows leave it out.

.,TRBD2,TRBV20-1,TRBJ2-7,CSARVRLAGGNEQYF,TGCAGTGCTAGAGTGAGACTAGCGGGGGGGAACGAGCAGTACTTC
few,.,TRBV7-4,TRBJ2-1,CASSSRVRADYNEQFF,TGTGCCAGCAGCTCCCGGGTCCGAGCTGACTACAATGAGCAGTTCTTC
few,.,TRBV9,TRBJ2-6,CASSNGGRSGANVLTF,TGTGCCAGCAGCAACGGGGGCCGCTCTGGGGCCAACGTCCTGACTTTC
few,.,TRBV12-5,TRBJ2-2,CASGPGSTGELFF,TGTGCTAGTGGCCCTGGGAGTACCGGGGAGCTGTTTTTT
few,TRBD2,TRBV6-2/TRBV6-3,TRBJ2-7,CASSFLQISGSLSEQYF,TGTGCCAGCAGTTTCCTTCAAATCAGCGGGAGTTTATCCGAGCAGTACTTC
.,.,TRBV20-1,TRBJ2-7,CSARGGASISYEQYF,TGCAGTGCTAGGGGTGGGGCATCTATATCCTACGAGCAGTACTTC
.,.,TRBV7-9,TRBJ2-5,CASSLPGLQETQYF,TGTGCCAGCAGCCTCCCGGGACTTCAAGAGACCCAGTACTTC
many,.,TRBV2,TRBJ1-2,CASGPGDRTTGYYGYTF,TGTGCCAGCGGGCCCGGGGATAGAACGACAGGATACTATGGCTACACCTTC
.,.,TRBV28,TRBJ2-3,CASSFGEPSTDTQYF,TGTGCCAGCAGCTTCGGGGAACCGAGCACAGATACGCAGTATTTT
few,TRBD1,TRBV12-3/TRBV12-4,TRBJ2-3,CASSSTPPGQGSTDTQYF,TGTGCCAGCAGTTCCACCCCCCCAGGACAGGGCAGCACAGATACGCAGTATTTT
few,.,TRBV12-3/TRBV12-4,TRBJ1-2,CASSHPTGAGRRF,TGTGCCAGCAGTCACCCGACAGGAGCCGGTCGGCGCTTC
few,TRBD2,TRBV29-1,TRBJ2-1,CSDRPSGSYNEQFF,TGCAGCGACCGGCCTAGCGGCTCCTACAATGAGCAGTTCTTC
many,.,TRBV12-3/TRBV12-4,TRBJ1-2,CASSFITGMTNYGYTF,TGTGCCAGCAGCTTTATAACAGGAATGACTAACTATGGCTACACCTTC
.,TRBD1,TRBV27,TRBJ2-2,CASSLGTGPSTGELFF,TGTGCCAGCAGTTTGGGGACAGGACCTTCCACCGGGGAGCTGTTTTTT
many,TRBD1,TRBV14,TRBJ2-5,CASSLTGQEGETQYF,TGTGCCAGCAGCCTAACGGGACAGGAGGGAGAGACCCAGTACTTC
.,.,TRBV29-1,TRBJ1-2,CSVETHRNYGYTF,TGCAGCGTTGAAACACATCGGAACTATGGCTACACCTTC
many,.,TRBV15,TRBJ2-7,CATSRTVPSSYEQYF,TGTGCCACCAGCAGAACGGTCCCTAGCTCCTACGAGCAGTACTTC
.,TRBD2,TRBV6-2/TRBV6-3,TRBJ2-7,CASMLAGYEQYF,TGTGCCAGCATGCTAGCGGGCTACGAGCAGTACTTC
few,.,TRBV12-3/TRBV12-4,TRBJ2-3,CASSTLWTQYF,TGTGCCAGCAGTACTCTCTGGACGCAGTATTTT
.,TRBD1,TRBV28,TRBJ1-5,CASSLLLWDRDNRPQHF,TGTGCCAGCAGTTTACTTCTTTGGGACAGGGACAATCGGCCCCAGCATTTT
.,TRBD1,TRBV12-3/TRBV12-4,TRBJ1-5,CASRPKRTGGGNQPQHF,TGTGCCAGCAGGCCCAAGAGAACAGGGGGCGGCAATCAGCCCCAGCATTTT
.,TRBD1,TRBV15,TRBJ2-7,CATSTRQGKSSYEQYF,TGTGCCACCAGCACGAGACAGGGTAAATCCTCCTACGAGCAGTACTTC
many,.,TRBV7-8,TRBJ1-5,CASSPGVLGNQPQHF,TGTGCCAGCAGCCCGGGAGTTCTCGGCAATCAGCCCCAGCATTTT
many,.,TRBV29-1,TRBJ2-1,CSVEGIPDLAYNEQFF,TGCAGCGTTGAGGGTATCCCTGATCTGGCATACAATGAGCAGTTCTTC
few,.,TRBV7-2,TRBJ2-7,CASSLGGPGGVHEQYF,TGTGCCAGCAGCTTGGGGGGACCCGGGGGTGTACACGAGCAGTACTTC
.,TRBD2,TRBV12-3/TRBV12-4,TRBJ2-3,CASSLAGVSTDAQYF,TGTGCCAGCAGCCTAGCGGGGGTTAGCACAGATGCGCAGTATTTT
.,.,TRBV11-2,TRBJ1-1,CASSPQQVGNTEAFF,TGTGCCAGCAGCCCCCAACAGGTGGGGAACACTGAAGCTTTCTTT
.,.,TRBV27,TRBJ2-3,CASSARTDTQYF,TGTGCCAGCAGTGCCCGCACAGATACGCAGTATTTT
few,.,TRBV6-2/TRBV6-3,TRBJ2-7,CASSYGGGAYEQYF,TGTGCCAGCAGTTACGGGGGCGGAGCCTACGAGCAGTACTTC
.,.,TRBV28,TRBJ1-3,CASSPRTGGSGNTIYF,TGTGCCAGCAGTCCCCGTACAGGAGGCTCTGGAAACACCATATATTTT
few,.,TRBV24-1,TRBJ2-3,CATSDFADTQYF,TGTGCCACCAGTGATTTTGCGGATACGCAGTATTTT
many,.,TRBV28,TRBJ2-7,CASSLVSVGTLNSYEQYF,TGTGCCAGCAGTTTAGTCTCTGTTGGGACGCTGAACTCCTACGAGCAGTACTTC
.,.,TRBV7-9,TRBJ1-1,CASTDGRANTEAFF,TGTGCCAGCACTGACGGGAGGGCGAACACTGAAGCTTTCTTT
many,.,TRBV29-1,TRBJ2-3,CSVEGSLADTQYF,TGCAGCGTTGAAGGCTCACTAGCAGATACGCAGTATTTT
.,.,TRBV28,TRBJ2-7,CASSLGYYEQYF,TGTGCCAGCAGTTTAGGATACTACGAGCAGTACTTC
.,.,TRBV10-3,TRBJ2-7,CAISRDQGSEQYF,TGTGCCATCAGCCGGGACCAGGGGTCCGAGCAGTACTTC
many,TRBD1,TRBV6-2/TRBV6-3,TRBJ2-7,CASSSPGQGTYEQYF,TGTGCCAGCAGTTCACCGGGACAGGGGACCTACGAGCAGTACTTC
few,TRBD1,TRBV4-3,TRBJ2-7,CASSQGTGDGEQYF,TGCGCCAGCAGCCAAGGGACAGGGGACGGAGAGCAGTACTTC
few,TRBD1,TRBV6-2/TRBV6-3,TRBJ2-7,CASMNDRVEYEQYF,TGTGCCAGCATGAACGACAGGGTGGAATACGAGCAGTACTTC
.,.,TRBV24-1,TRBJ1-1,CATSEEQNTEAFF,TGTGCCACCAGTGAAGAGCAGAACACTGAAGCTTTCTTT
.,.,TRBV5-1,TRBJ2-7,CASSLAAGSYEQYF,TGCGCCAGCAGCTTGGCAGCAGGATCCTACGAGCAGTACTTC
.,.,TRBV6-6,TRBJ1-1,CASSYWQGDTEAFF,TGTGCCAGCAGTTACTGGCAGGGCGACACTGAAGCTTTCTTT
.,.,TRBV27,TRBJ2-7,CASRTSRDPSSYEQYF,TGTGCCAGCAGGACATCCCGGGACCCGAGCTCCTACGAGCAGTACTTC
.,TRBD2,TRBV6-2/TRBV6-3,TRBJ2-3,CASSPSTSGGAVFGTDTQYF,TGTGCCAGCAGTCCTTCGACTAGCGGGGGGGCCGTTTTTGGCACAGATACGCAGTATTTT
many,.,TRBV20-1,TRBJ2-5,CSARDGAGTQETQYF,TGCAGTGCTAGAGATGGCGCGGGGACTCAAGAGACCCAGTACTTC
.,TRBD2,TRBV29-1,TRBJ2-7,CSVEEASGGAIYEQYF,TGCAGCGTTGAAGAGGCTAGCGGGGGGGCGATCTACGAGCAGTACTTC